The T cell receptor beta chain under discussion was sequenced for a study of blood T cell repertoires in COVID-19. About the research overall: Acute and convalescent COVID-19 samples came from the United States, Italy and Spain. The cDNA or gDNA used as material had been derived from T cells, B-cell-depleted T cells, or PBMCs.

Produced via immunoSEQ multiplex PCR; TCRdb's table is partial and in-frame only. The data contain around 250,000 clones, 91% of them singletons. Germline V gives CDR1 SEHNR, CDR2 FQNEAQ (reference sequence). The CDR3 is 12 residues long. V lost 4 bases, J lost 5 bases, and 8 bases lay in between. The gene calls are TRBV7-9 and TRBJ2-5; a possible D gene is TRBD2 (6 bases). The sample taken for sequencing was PBMCs or T cells enriched from blood (not recorded which). This receptor was identified in a human donor in a cohort exposed to, infected with or recovered from COVID-19 (not recorded which). The donor label of this sample is uncertain. This chain's CDR3 is CASSWGEETQYF. The CDR3 nucleotides read TGTGCCAGCAGCTGGGGGGAGGAGACCCAGTACTTC.